Presented here are 22 T cell receptor beta chains from one specimen sequenced in a study of T cells in localized non-small cell lung cancer. TCRdb keeps only in-frame clones here, not all; method: immunoSEQ multiplex PCR. The profile shows 53,000 or so clones, approximately 80% of them singletons. Sequences were derived from peripheral blood mononuclear cells, sampled before any cancer treatment. These receptors came from a man between 35 and 75 years old with stage III lung adenocarcinoma.

The chain couples TRBV11-3 to TRBJ2-7; D may be TRBD2 (5 bases). V was shortened by 5 bases and J by 2 bases, with 10 bases between the two germline ends. The CDR3 contains 13 residues. Looked up from germline, CDR1 is SGHNT and CDR2 is YENEEA. In DNA, the CDR3 is TGTGCCAGCAGCCCGAACGGGGCCTACGAGCAGTACTTC. Translated, it gives CASSPNGAYEQYF.

This chain connects TRBV6-1 to TRBJ2-7, with a tentative D call TRBD2 (6 bases). This CDR3 comprises 16 residues. Deletions cut 0 bases from V and 6 bases from J, with 18 bases between. The germline V gene encodes CDR1 MNHNS and CDR2 SASEGT. CDR3 sequence (DNA): TGTGCCAGCAGTGAAGCGGGGGTAGGGAGGCCTCCCGAGCAGTACTTC. Its translation is CASSEAGVGRPPEQYF.

In DNA form, the CDR3 reads TGCGCCAGCAGCTCGCGGGACAGGGGTAATTCACCCCTCCACTTT. Residues: CASSSRDRGNSPLHF. This rearrangement joins TRBV5-1 to TRBJ1-6, with 10 bases aligning to TRBD1. CDR1 SGHRS and CDR2 YFSETQ come from the germline V gene. The CDR3 consists of 15 residues. After removal of 3 bases from V and 6 bases from J, the junction contained 3 bases not matched to a gene.

The rearrangement joins TRBV13 to TRBJ2-3, with D possibly TRBD1 on 6 matching bases. Per germline, CDR1 PRHDT and CDR2 FYEKMQ (reference sequence). The CDR3 sequence is 16 residues long. Trimming removed 3 bases from V and 2 bases from J, with 15 bases in between. The CDR3 DNA reads as TGTGCCAGCAGCTTCCGACAGGCCCTAGCCACAGATACGCAGTATTTT. Residues: CASSFRQALATDTQYF.

The J gene is TRBJ1-4, the V gene TRBV7-2; D is possibly TRBD1 (6 bases). This CDR3 comprises 14 residues. Germline CDR1 is SGHTA and CDR2 is FQGNSA. Between the trimmed V and J ends, which lost 5 bases and 8 bases, there was a span of 15 bases. The CDR3 DNA follows: TGTGCCAGCAGCCCCCCGGGGGGGGGCGAAAAACTGTTTTTT. Translated, it gives CASSPPGGGEKLFF.

This chain connects TRBV27 to TRBJ1-5, with 10 bases aligning to TRBD1. The CDR3 covers 18 residues. The germline V gene has CDR1 MNHEY and CDR2 SMNVEV (reference sequence). Germline trimming cut 5 bases from V and 0 bases from J; bases unmatched to any gene: 10. CDR3 residues: CASSPDRGPSYSNQPQHF. CDR3 nucleotides: TGTGCCAGCAGTCCAGACAGGGGGCCCAGCTATAGCAATCAGCCCCAGCATTTT.

The V gene is TRBV18, the J gene TRBJ1-5, with D unresolved. The CDR3 is made up of 15 amino acids. The germline V gene has CDR1 KGHSH and CDR2 LQKENI. Deletions cut 3 bases from V and 2 bases from J, with 11 bases between. The CDR3 loop is CASSPGFEGNQPQHF. The CDR3 DNA reads as TGTGCCAGCTCACCCGGTTTTGAGGGCAATCAGCCCCAGCATTTT.

The chain links TRBV19 to TRBJ2-5; 9 bases are shared with TRBD1. The ends lost 6 bases at V and 5 bases at J; junction bases unmatched: 7. Per germline, CDR1 LNHDA and CDR2 SQIVND (reference sequence). There are 14 residues in the CDR3. This CDR3 reads CASSQTGGAETQYF. CDR3 coding DNA: TGTGCCAGTAGCCAAACAGGGGGCGCCGAGACCCAGTACTTC. Together with reference TRBV19 and TRBJ2-5, the CDR3 gives the full variable domain: DGGITQSPKYLFRKEGQNVTLSCEQNLNHDAMYWYRQDPGQGLRLIYYSQIVNDFQKGDIAEGYSVSREKKESFPLTVTSAQKNPTAFYLCASSQTGGAETQYFGPGTRLLVL.

V and J are TRBV6-6 and TRBJ2-7; D tentatively reads TRBD1 or TRBD2 (5 bases each). Germline CDR1 MNHNY, CDR2 SVGAGI (reference sequence). Trimming left V 6 bases short and J 0 bases short, with 15 bases between. This CDR3 is built from 15 residues. CDR3 nucleotides: TGTGCCAGCAGACCGGGGTTTGGGGGCTCCTACGAGCAGTACTTC. This codes for CASRPGFGGSYEQYF.

This clone appeared a single time. The chain is built from TRBV7-3 and TRBJ1-3; 9 bases line up with TRBD1. The germline V gene has CDR1 SGHTA and CDR2 FQGTGA. The CDR3 totals 15 residues. The J segment lost 4 bases and the V segment lost 5 bases, leaving 6 bases of the junction unmatched. The CDR3 DNA reads as TGTGCCAGCAGCCTACGGACAGGGGAAGGAAACACCATATATTTT. Amino acids: CASSLRTGEGNTIYF.

The rearrangement links TRBV11-3 to TRBJ2-1; perhaps TRBD2 as D (5 bases). With 4 bases removed from V and 12 bases from J, the gap between germline ends came to 19 bases. The CDR3 has 14 residues. The germline V gene has CDR1 SGHNT and CDR2 YENEEA. The CDR3 loop reads CASSYGQTSGGQFF. The CDR3, as DNA: TGTGCCAGCAGCTACGGCCAAACCAGCGGAGGGCAGTTCTTC.

The chain links TRBV2 to TRBJ1-3; the D is unclear. The germline gives CDR1 SNHLY, CDR2 FYNNEI. This CDR3 has 16 residues. V was trimmed by 3 bases and J by 0 bases, leaving 12 bases between them. DNA for the CDR3: TGTGCCAGCAGTGATAGGCTCGCGGACTCTGGAAACACCATATATTTT. Protein product: CASSDRLADSGNTIYF. Drawing the rest from reference TRBV2 and TRBJ1-3, the complete variable domain is EPEVTQTPSHQVTQMGQEVILRCVPISNHLYFYWYRQILGQKVEFLVSFYNNEISEKSEIFDDQFSVERPDGSNFTLKIRSTKLEDSAMYFCASSDRLADSGNTIYFGEGSWLTVV.

The chain uses TRBV2 and TRBJ2-7; 9 bases agree with TRBD2. V shed 4 bases and J 6 bases; nucleotides not matched to a gene: 7. The germline V gene encodes CDR1 SNHLY and CDR2 FYNNEI. The CDR3 length is 14 residues. The CDR3 region is CASSARLAEVEQYF. CDR3 in DNA: TGTGCCAGCAGTGCCCGACTAGCGGAGGTCGAGCAGTACTTC.

To note about this clone: A read error may account for a junction end that differs from germline. V and J are TRBV18 and TRBJ2-2; weak D call: TRBD1 (6 bases). The CDR3 spans 15 residues. The germline CDR1 and CDR2 sequences are KGHSH and LQKENI. For the CDR3, the DNA is TGTGCCAGCTCGCCACAGGGTCTGAACACCGGGGAGCTGTTTTTT. This sequence encodes CASSPQGLNTGELFF.

CDR3 coding DNA: TGCGCCAGCAGCCAAGGTCGCCCAGATACGCAGTATTTT. Its translation is CASSQGRPDTQYF. The genes are TRBV4-3 and TRBJ2-3, with unresolved D. Germline V CDR1 and CDR2: LGHNA, YSLEER. Trimming removed 1 base at V and 4 bases at J, with 6 bases between. The CDR3 is made up of 13 amino acids.

The chain joins TRBV12-5 to TRBJ2-1; 8 bases fit TRBD1. The CDR3 is 13 residues long. CDR1 is LGHNT, CDR2 FRNRAP, per germline. With 6 bases clipped from V and 9 bases from J, the junction kept 7 bases outside the gene matches. CDR3 DNA sequence: TGTGCTAGTGGAACAGGGGGATCGATTGAGCAGTTCTTC. Amino acid sequence: CASGTGGSIEQFF.

The chain couples TRBV27 to TRBJ2-2; D unresolved. In germline, CDR1 is MNHEY, CDR2 SMNVEV (reference sequence). This CDR3 is built from 14 residues. V shed 3 bases and J shed 6 bases, with 11 bases lying between them. Written as DNA, the CDR3 is TGTGCCAGCAGTTTGGTAATAGCATCCGGGGAGCTGTTTTTT. It translates to CASSLVIASGELFF.

This clone was seen only a few times. The chain carries TRBV7-8 and TRBJ2-2; 7 bases map to TRBD2. With 7 bases clipped from V and 3 bases from J, the junction kept 11 bases outside the gene matches. CDR1 SGHVS and CDR2 FQNEAQ come from the germline V gene. The length of the CDR3 is 16 residues. Written as DNA, the CDR3 is TGTGCCAGCATACGGGGGAGGGGAGACGACACCGGGGAGCTGTTTTTT. This codes for CASIRGRGDDTGELFF. Supplemented by reference TRBV7-8 and TRBJ2-2, the full variable domain reads GAGVSQSPRYKVAKRGQDVALRCDPISGHVSLFWYQQALGQGPEFLTYFQNEAQLDKSGLPSDRFFAERPEGSVSTLKIQRTQQEDSAVYLCASIRGRGDDTGELFFGEGSRLTVL.

The chain employs TRBV19 and TRBJ2-1, with 10 bases fitting TRBD2. Germline V gene sequence: CDR1 LNHDA, CDR2 SQIVND (reference sequence). The ends lost 4 bases at V and 8 bases at J; junction bases unmatched: 11. CDR3 size: 16 residues. CDR3 amino acids: CASSTMGVAGGYEQFF. As DNA, the CDR3 is TGTGCCAGTAGTACGATGGGGGTAGCGGGAGGATATGAGCAGTTCTTC.

The gene calls are TRBV19 and TRBJ1-3, with D unclear. Germline V gene sequence: CDR1 LNHDA, CDR2 SQIVND (reference sequence). This CDR3 spans 14 amino acids. V lost 0 bases and J 9 bases, leaving 12 bases between the germline ends. The DNA of the CDR3 is TGTGCCAGTAGTATAGAAATCAACGTGGGCACCATATATTTT. It yields the protein CASSIEINVGTIYF.

The V and J genes are TRBV6-5 and TRBJ1-1; D gene ambiguous. The CDR3 sequence is 14 residues long. The V end was cut by 2 bases, the J end by 1 base, with 8 bases between. Germline CDR1 reads MNHEY; CDR2 reads SVGAGI. CDR3 in amino acids: CASSYAGGNTEAFF. The DNA of the CDR3 is TGTGCCAGCAGTTACGCCGGCGGGAACACTGAAGCTTTCTTT.

The rearrangement uses TRBV10-3 and TRBJ1-2, with a weak D call TRBD1 (5 bases). CDR1 is ENHRY and CDR2 is SYGVKD in the germline V gene. This CDR3 is built from 12 residues. V lost 4 bases to trimming and J lost 10 bases, with 13 bases between them. CDR3 loop: CAISASGGDYTF. In DNA form, the CDR3 reads TGTGCCATCAGTGCATCAGGAGGGGACTACACCTTC.